The clone carrying this TCR beta chain has just one count. The source of the sample is a study of blood T cell repertoires in COVID-19. Overall study context: Nucleic acid was either cDNA or gDNA, and it came from T cells, B-cell-depleted T cells, or PBMCs.

Authors' analysis steps: Amplification of reference gene primers was used by the study to estimate nucleated cell counts. Measured with immunoSEQ multiplex PCR; TCRdb has only the in-frame clones, and not every one. For V, J and clone size, that table is used; D and trimming come from the DNA. The sample includes approximately 68,000 clones, roughly 88% of them seen just once. The receptor was isolated from a man in his 70s with active or convalescent COVID-19. Material: peripheral blood.

CDR3 residues: CASSLIRLGEQFF. DNA of the CDR3: TGTGCCAGCAGCTTAATCCGTCTCGGTGAGCAGTTCTTC. The chain links TRBV7-7 to TRBJ2-1; no clear D. V was cut by 2 bases and J by 9 bases, with 11 bases left in between. The CDR3 spans 13 residues. The germline V gene encodes CDR1 SSHAT and CDR2 FNYEAQ (reference sequence). The full variable domain, with the rest looked up from reference TRBV7-7 and TRBJ2-1, is GAGVSQSPRYKVTKRGQDVTLRCDPISSHATLYWYQQALGQGPEFLTYFNYEAQPDKSGLPSDRFSAERPEGSISTLTIQRTEQRDSAMYRCASSLIRLGEQFFGPGTRLTVL.